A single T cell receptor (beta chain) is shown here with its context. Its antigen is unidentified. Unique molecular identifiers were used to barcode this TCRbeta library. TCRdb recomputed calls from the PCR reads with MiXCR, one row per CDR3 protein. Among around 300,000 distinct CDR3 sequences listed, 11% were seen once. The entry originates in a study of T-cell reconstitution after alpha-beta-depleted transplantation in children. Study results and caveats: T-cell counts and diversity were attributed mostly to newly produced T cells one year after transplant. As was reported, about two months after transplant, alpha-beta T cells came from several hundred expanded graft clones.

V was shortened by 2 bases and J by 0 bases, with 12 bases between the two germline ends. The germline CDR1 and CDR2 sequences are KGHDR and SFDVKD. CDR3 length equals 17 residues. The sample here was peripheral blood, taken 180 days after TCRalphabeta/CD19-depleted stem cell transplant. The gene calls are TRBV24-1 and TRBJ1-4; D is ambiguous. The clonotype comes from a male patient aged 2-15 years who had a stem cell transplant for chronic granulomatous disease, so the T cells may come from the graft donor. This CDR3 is CATSDSKTSATNEKLFF. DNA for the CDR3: TGTGCCACCAGTGATTCGAAGACCTCTGCAACTAATGAAAAACTGTTTTTT.